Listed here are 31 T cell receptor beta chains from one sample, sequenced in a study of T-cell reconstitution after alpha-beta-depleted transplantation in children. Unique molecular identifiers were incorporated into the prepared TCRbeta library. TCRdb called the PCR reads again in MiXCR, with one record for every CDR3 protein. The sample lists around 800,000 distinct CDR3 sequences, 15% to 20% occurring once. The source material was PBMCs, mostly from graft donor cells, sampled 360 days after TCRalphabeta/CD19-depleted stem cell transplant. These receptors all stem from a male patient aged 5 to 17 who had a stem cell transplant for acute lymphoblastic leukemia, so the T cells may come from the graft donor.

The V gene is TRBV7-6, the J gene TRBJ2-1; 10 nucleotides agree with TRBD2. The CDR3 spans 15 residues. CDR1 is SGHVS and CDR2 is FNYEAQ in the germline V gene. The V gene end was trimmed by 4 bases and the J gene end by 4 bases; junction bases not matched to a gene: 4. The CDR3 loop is CASSSAGGRYNEQFF. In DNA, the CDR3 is TGTGCCAGCAGCTCAGCGGGAGGGCGTTACAATGAGCAGTTCTTC. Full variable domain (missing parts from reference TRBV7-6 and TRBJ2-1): GAGVSQSPRYKVTKRGQDVALRCDPISGHVSLYWYRQALGQGPEFLTYFNYEAQQDKSGLPNDRFSAERPEGSISTLTIQRTEQRDSAMYRCASSSAGGRYNEQFFGPGTRLTVL.

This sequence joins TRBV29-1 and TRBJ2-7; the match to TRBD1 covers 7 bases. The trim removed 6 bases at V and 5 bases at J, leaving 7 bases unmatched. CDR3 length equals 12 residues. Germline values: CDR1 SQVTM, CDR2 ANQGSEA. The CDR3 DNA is TGCAGCGTCGCGGACAGGCTCGACGAGCAGTACTTC. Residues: CSVADRLDEQYF.

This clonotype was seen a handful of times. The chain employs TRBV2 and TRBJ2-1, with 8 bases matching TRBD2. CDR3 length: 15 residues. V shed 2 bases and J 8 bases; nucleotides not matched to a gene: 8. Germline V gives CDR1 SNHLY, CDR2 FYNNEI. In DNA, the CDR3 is TGTGCCAGCAGTGAACCGGGACTAGTTATGGATGAGCAGTTCTTC. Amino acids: CASSEPGLVMDEQFF.

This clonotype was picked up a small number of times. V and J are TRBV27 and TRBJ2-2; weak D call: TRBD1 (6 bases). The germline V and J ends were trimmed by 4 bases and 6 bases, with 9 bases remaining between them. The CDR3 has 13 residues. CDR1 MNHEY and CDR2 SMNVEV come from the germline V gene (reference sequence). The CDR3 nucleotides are TGTGCCAGCAGTTATCAGGGGTCCGGGGAGCTGTTTTTT. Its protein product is CASSYQGSGELFF.

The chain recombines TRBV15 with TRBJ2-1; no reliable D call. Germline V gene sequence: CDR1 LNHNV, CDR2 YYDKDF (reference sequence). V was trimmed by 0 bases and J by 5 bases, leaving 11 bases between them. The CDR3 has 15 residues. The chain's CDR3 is CATSRDLDRHNEQFF. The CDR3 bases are TGTGCCACCAGCAGAGATCTGGATCGCCACAATGAGCAGTTCTTC.

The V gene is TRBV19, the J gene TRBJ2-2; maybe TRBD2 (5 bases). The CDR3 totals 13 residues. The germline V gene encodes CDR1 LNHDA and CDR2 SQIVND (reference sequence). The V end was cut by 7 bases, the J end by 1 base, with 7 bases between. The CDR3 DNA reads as TGTGCCAGTAATGGACTGAACACCGGGGAGCTGTTTTTT. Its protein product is CASNGLNTGELFF.

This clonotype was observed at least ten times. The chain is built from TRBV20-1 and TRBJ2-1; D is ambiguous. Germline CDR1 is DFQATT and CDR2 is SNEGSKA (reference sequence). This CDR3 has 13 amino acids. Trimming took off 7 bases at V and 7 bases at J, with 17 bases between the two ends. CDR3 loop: CSGSRANGNEQFF. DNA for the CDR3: TGCAGTGGGTCCCGGGCCAACGGTAATGAGCAGTTCTTC.

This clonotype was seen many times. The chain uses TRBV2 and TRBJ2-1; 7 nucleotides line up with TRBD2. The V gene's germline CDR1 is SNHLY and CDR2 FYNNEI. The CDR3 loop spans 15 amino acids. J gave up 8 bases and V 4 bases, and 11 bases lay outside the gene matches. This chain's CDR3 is CASSGTLLAFDEQFF. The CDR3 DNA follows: TGTGCCAGCAGTGGGACCCTACTAGCGTTCGATGAGCAGTTCTTC. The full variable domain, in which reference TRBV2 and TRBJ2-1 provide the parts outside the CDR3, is EPEVTQTPSHQVTQMGQEVILRCVPISNHLYFYWYRQILGQKVEFLVSFYNNEISEKSEIFDDQFSVERPDGSNFTLKIRSTKLEDSAMYFCASSGTLLAFDEQFFGPGTRLTVL.

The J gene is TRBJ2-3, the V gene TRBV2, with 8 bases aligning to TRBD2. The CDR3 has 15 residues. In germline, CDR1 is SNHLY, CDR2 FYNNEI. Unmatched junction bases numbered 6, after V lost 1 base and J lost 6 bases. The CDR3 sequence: CASSEDGRAGDTQYF. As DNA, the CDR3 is TGTGCCAGCAGTGAAGACGGGAGGGCCGGGGATACGCAGTATTTT.

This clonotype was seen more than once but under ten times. CDR3 sequence (DNA): TGTGCCAGCAGCCGCGGGGGGAGTAGGGACACAGATACGCAGTATTTT. Protein sequence: CASSRGGSRDTDTQYF. The chain recombines TRBV4-2 with TRBJ2-3, with 8 bases that match TRBD2. V dropped 4 bases and J dropped 2; count of bases not matched to a gene: 8. This CDR3 spans 16 amino acids. The germline CDR1 and CDR2 sequences are LGHNA and YNFKEQ.

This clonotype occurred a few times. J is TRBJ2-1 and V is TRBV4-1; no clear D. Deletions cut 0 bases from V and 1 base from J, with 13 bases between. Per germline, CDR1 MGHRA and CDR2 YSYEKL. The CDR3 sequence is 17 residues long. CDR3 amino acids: CASSQEGLKLSYNEQFF. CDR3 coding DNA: TGCGCCAGCAGCCAAGAGGGATTGAAATTATCCTACAATGAGCAGTTCTTC.

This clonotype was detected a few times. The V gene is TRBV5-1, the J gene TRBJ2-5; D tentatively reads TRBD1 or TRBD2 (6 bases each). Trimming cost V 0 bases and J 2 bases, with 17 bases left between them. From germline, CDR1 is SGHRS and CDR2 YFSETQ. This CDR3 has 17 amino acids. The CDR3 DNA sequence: TGCGCCAGCAGCTTGGCCTTCGGACAGACTAGGCAAGAGACCCAGTACTTC. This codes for CASSLAFGQTRQETQYF.

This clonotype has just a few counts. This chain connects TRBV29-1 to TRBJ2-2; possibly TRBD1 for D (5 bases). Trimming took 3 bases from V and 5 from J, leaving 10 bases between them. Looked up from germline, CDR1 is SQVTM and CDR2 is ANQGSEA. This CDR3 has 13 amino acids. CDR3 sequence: CSVEGLGTGELFF. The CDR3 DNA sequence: TGCAGCGTTGAGGGGCTGGGGACCGGGGAGCTGTTTTTT.

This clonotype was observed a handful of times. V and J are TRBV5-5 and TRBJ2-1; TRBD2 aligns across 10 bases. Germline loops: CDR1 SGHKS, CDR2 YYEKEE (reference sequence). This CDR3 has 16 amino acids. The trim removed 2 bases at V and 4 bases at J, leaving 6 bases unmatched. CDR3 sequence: CASSFAGTSAYNEQFF. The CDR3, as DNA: TGTGCCAGCAGCTTTGCGGGGACTAGCGCTTACAATGAGCAGTTCTTC.

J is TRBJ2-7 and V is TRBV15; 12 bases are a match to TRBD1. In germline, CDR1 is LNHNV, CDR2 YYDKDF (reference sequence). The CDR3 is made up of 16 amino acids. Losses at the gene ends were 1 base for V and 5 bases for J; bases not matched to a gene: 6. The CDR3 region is CATSRAGTGGRDEQYF. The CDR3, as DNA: TGTGCCACCAGCAGAGCCGGGACAGGGGGCCGGGACGAGCAGTACTTC.

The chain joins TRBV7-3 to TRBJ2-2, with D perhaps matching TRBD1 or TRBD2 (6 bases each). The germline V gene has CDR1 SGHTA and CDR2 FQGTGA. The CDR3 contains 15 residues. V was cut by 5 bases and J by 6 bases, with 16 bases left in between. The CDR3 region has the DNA TGTGCCAGCAGCCCCCTAGAGGGGGGTCCCGGGGAGCTGTTTTTT. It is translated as CASSPLEGGPGELFF.

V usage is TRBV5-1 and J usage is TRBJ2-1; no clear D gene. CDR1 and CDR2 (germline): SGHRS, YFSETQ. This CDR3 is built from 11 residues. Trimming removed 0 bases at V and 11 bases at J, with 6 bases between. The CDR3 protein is CASSLGKKQFF. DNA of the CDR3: TGCGCCAGCAGCTTGGGCAAGAAGCAGTTCTTC.

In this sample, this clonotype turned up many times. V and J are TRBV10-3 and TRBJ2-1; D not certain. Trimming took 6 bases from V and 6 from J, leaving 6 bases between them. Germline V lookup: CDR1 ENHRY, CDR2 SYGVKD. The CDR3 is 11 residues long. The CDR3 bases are TGTGCCATCAGCTGGGGCAATGAGCAGTTCTTC. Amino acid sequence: CAISWGNEQFF.

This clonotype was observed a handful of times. The CDR3 spells CATSSSPAGAYEQYF. The CDR3 DNA reads as TGTGCCACCAGCTCCTCCCCGGCGGGTGCCTACGAGCAGTACTTC. The chain carries TRBV15 and TRBJ2-7; TRBD2 might be the D (5 bases). Trimming cost V 5 bases and J 2 bases, with 16 bases left between them. Germline CDR1 reads LNHNV; CDR2 reads YYDKDF (reference sequence). This CDR3 contains 15 residues.

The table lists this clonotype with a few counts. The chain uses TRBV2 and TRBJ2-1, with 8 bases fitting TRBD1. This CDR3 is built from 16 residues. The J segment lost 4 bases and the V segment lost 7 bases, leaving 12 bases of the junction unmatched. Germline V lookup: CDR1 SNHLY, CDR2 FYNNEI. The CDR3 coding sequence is TGTGCCAGCAAGGACGCGGGACAGGTTCTGTACAATGAGCAGTTCTTC. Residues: CASKDAGQVLYNEQFF.

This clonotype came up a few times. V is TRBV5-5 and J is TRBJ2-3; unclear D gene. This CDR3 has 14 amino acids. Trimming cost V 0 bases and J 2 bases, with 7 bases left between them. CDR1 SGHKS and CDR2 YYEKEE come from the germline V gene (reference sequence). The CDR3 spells CASSLEAHTDTQYF. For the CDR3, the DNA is TGTGCCAGCAGCTTGGAGGCTCACACAGATACGCAGTATTTT. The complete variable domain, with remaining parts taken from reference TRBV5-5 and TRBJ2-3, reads DAGVTQSPTHLIKTRGQQVTLRCSPISGHKSVSWYQQVLGQGPQFIFQYYEKEERGRGNFPDRFSARQFPNYSSELNVNALLLGDSALYLCASSLEAHTDTQYFGPGTRLTVL.

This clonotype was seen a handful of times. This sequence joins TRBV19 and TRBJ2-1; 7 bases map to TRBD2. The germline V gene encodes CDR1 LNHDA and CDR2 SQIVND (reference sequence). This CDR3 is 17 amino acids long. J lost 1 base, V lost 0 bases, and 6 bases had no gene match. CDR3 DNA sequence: TGTGCCAGTAGTATAGACGTGGGAGGGCCATCCTACAATGAGCAGTTCTTC. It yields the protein CASSIDVGGPSYNEQFF.

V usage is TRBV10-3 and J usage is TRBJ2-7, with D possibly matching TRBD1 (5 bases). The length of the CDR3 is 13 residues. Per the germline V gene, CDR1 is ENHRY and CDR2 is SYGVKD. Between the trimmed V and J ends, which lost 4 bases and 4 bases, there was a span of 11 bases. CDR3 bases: TGTGCCATCAGTGGAGACAGAGATTACGAGCAGTACTTC. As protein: CAISGDRDYEQYF.

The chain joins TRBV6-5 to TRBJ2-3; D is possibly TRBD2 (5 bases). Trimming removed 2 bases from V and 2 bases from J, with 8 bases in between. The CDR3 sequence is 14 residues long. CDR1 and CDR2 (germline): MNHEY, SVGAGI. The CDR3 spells CASSYGRATDTQYF. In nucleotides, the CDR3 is TGTGCCAGCAGTTACGGGCGGGCCACAGATACGCAGTATTTT.

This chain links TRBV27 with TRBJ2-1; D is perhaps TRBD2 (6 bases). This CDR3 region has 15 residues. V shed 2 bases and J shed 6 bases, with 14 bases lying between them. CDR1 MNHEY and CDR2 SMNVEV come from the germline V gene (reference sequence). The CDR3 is CASSLRRDPGNEQFF. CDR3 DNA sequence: TGTGCCAGCAGTTTAAGGCGGGATCCGGGCAATGAGCAGTTCTTC.

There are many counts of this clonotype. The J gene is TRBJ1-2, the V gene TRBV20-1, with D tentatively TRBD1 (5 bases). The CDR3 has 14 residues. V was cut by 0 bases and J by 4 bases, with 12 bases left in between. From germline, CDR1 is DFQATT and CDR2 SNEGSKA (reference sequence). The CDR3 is CSARDRGAGYGYTF. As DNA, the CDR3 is TGCAGTGCTAGAGATCGTGGGGCAGGCTATGGCTACACCTTC.

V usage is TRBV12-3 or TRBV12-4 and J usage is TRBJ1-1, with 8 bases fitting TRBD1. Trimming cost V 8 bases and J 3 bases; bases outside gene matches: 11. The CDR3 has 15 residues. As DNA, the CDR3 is TGTGCCAGCGAGACAGGGGAGGGACTGTACACTGAAGCTTTCTTT. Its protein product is CASETGEGLYTEAFF.

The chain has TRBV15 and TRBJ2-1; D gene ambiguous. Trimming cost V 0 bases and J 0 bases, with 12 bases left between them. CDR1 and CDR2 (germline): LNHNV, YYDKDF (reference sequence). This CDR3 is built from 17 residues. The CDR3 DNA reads TGTGCCACCAGCAGAGATCCCGGCGCTAGCTCCTACAATGAGCAGTTCTTC. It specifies CATSRDPGASSYNEQFF.

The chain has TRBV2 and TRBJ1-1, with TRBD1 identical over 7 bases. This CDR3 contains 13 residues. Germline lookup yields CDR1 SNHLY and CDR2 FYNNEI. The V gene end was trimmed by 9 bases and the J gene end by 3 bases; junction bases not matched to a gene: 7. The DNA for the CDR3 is TGTGCCAGGAGACAGGGAAGGGACACTGAAGCTTTCTTT. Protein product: CARRQGRDTEAFF.

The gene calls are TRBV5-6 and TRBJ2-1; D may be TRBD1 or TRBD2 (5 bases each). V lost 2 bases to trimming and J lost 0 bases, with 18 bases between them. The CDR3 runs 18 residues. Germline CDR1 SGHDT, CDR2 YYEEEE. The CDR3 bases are TGTGCCAGCAGCTTCCTTCGAAATAGCGACAGCTCCTACAATGAGCAGTTCTTC. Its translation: CASSFLRNSDSSYNEQFF.

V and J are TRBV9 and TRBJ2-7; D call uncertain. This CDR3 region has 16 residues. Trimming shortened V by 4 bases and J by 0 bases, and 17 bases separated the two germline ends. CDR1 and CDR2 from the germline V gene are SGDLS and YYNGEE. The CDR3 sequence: CASSPALGQISYEQYF. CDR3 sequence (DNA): TGTGCCAGCAGCCCCGCCTTAGGGCAGATCTCCTACGAGCAGTACTTC. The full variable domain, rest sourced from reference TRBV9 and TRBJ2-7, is DSGVTQTPKHLITATGQRVTLRCSPRSGDLSVYWYQQSLDQGLQFLIQYYNGEERAKGNILERFSAQQFPDLHSELNLSSLELGDSALYFCASSPALGQISYEQYFGPGTRLTVT.